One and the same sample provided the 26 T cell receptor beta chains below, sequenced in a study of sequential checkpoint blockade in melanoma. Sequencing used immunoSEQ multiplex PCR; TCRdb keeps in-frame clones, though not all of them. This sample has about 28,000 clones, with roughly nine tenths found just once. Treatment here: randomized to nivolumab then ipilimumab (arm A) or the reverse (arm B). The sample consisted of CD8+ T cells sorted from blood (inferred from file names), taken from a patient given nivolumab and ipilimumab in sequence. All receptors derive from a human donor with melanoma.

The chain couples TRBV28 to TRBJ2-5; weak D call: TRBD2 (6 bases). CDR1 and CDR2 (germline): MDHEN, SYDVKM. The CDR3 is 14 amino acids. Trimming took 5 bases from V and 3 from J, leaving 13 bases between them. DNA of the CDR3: TGTGCCAGCAGTCCAACTACGGGGGAAGAGACCCAGTACTTC. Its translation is CASSPTTGEETQYF.

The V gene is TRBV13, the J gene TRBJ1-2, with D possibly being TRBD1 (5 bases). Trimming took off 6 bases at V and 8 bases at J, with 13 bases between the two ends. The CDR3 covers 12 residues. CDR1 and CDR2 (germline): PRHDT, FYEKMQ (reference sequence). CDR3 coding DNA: TGTGCCAGCAGGCCAGGGTCTTCAGGCTACACCTTC. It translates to CASRPGSSGYTF.

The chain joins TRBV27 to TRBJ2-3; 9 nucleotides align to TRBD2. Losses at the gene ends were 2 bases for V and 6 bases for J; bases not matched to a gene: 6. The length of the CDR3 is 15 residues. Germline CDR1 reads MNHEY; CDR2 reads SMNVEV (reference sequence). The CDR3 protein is CASSLSGGGADTQYF. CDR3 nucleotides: TGTGCCAGCAGTTTAAGCGGCGGGGGGGCTGATACGCAGTATTTT.

In DNA form, the CDR3 reads TGTGCCAGCAGTTTGCGGGGCGGAGGGGAGCTGTTTTTT. As protein: CASSLRGGGELFF. The V gene is TRBV28, the J gene TRBJ2-2, with TRBD2 as a possible D gene (6 bases). V was shortened by 3 bases and J by 8 bases, with 10 bases between the two germline ends. The CDR3 sequence is 13 residues long. Germline-derived CDR1 and CDR2 are MDHEN and SYDVKM.

CDR3 sequence (DNA): TGTGCCAGCAGCCCGCATTTAGGAGAGACAGTGAACACTGAAGCTTTCTTT. This encodes CASSPHLGETVNTEAFF. The chain employs TRBV7-3 and TRBJ1-1, with a tentative D call TRBD1 (5 bases). Germline CDR1 and CDR2: SGHTA and FQGTGA. The CDR3 sequence is 17 residues long. V was trimmed by 5 bases and J by 0 bases, leaving 19 bases between them.

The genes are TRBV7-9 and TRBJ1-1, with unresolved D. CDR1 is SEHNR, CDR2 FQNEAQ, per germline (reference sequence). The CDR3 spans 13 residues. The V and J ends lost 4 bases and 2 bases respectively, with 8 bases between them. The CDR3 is CASSYSPNTEAFF. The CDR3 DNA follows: TGTGCCAGCAGCTACAGCCCAAACACTGAAGCTTTCTTT.

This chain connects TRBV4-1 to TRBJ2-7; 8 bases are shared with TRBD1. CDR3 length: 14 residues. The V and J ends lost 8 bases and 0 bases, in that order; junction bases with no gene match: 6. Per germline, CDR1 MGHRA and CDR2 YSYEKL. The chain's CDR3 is CASRVDRVSYEQYF. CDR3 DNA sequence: TGCGCCAGCCGAGTGGACAGGGTCTCCTACGAGCAGTACTTC.

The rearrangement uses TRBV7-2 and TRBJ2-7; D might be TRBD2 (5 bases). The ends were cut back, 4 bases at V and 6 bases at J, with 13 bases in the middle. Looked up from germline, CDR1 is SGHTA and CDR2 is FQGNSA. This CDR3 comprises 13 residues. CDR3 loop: CASSSPGSPEQYF. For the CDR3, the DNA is TGTGCCAGCAGCTCCCCGGGGAGTCCCGAGCAGTACTTC.

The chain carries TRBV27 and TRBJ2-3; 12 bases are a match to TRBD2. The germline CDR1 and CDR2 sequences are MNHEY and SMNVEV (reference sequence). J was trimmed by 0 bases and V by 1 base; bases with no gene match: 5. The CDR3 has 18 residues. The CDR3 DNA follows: TGTGCCAGCAGTTTATTCCTAGCGGGGGGGACAAGCACAGATACGCAGTATTTT. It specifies CASSLFLAGGTSTDTQYF.

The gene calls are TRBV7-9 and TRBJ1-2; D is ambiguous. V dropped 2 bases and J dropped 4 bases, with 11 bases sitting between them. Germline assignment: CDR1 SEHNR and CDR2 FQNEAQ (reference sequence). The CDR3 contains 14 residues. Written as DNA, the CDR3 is TGTGCCAGCAGCTTAAGCTACAGTCGCTATGGCTACACCTTC. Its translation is CASSLSYSRYGYTF.

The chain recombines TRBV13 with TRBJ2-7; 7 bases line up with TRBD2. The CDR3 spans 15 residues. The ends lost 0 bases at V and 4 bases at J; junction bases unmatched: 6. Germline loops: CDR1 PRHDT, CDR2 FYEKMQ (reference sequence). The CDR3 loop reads CASSLGAGERYEQYV. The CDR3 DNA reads TGTGCCAGCAGCTTAGGGGCGGGGGAGCGGTACGAGCAGTACGTC.

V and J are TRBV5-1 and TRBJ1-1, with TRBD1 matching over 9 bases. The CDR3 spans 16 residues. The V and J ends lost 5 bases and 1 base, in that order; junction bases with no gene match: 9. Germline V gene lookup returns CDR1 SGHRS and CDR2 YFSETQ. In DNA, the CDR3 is TGCGCCAGCAGTTGGGACAGGGCAAACCCGAACACTGAAGCTTTCTTT. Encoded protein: CASSWDRANPNTEAFF.

The CDR3 protein is CATSRTPGLAGRADTQYF. The CDR3 DNA is TGTGCCACCAGCAGAACTCCGGGACTAGCGGGTAGGGCAGATACGCAGTATTTT. This chain joins TRBV15 and TRBJ2-3; TRBD2 agrees at 12 bases. Germline V gene sequence: CDR1 LNHNV, CDR2 YYDKDF (reference sequence). J was trimmed by 4 bases and V by 2 bases; bases with no gene match: 10. The CDR3 runs to 18 residues. Drawing the rest from reference TRBV15 and TRBJ2-3, the complete variable domain is DAMVIQNPRYQVTQFGKPVTLSCSQTLNHNVMYWYQQKSSQAPKLLFHYYDKDFNNEADTPDNFQSRRPNTSFCFLDIRSPGLGDTAMYLCATSRTPGLAGRADTQYFGPGTRLTVL.

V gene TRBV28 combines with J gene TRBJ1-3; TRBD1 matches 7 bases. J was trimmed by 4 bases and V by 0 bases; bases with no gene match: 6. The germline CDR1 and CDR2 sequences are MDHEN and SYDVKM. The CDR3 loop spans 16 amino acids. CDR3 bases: TGTGCCAGCAGTTTATGGGGGACAGCTCCCGGAAACACCATATATTTT. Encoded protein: CASSLWGTAPGNTIYF.

CDR3: CASSQDFSGNQETQYF. As DNA, the CDR3 is TGCGCCAGCAGCCAAGATTTTAGCGGGAACCAAGAGACCCAGTACTTC. The chain employs TRBV4-3 and TRBJ2-5; 8 bases agree with TRBD2. The CDR3 loop spans 16 amino acids. Per the germline V gene, CDR1 is LGHNA and CDR2 is YSLEER. Trimming at V came to 0 bases and at J to 0 bases, leaving 3 bases not matched to a gene.

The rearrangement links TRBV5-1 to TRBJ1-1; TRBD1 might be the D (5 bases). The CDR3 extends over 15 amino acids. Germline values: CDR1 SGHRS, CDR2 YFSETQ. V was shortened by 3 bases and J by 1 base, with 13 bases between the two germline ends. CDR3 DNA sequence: TGCGCCAGCAGCTGGTCCAGGGAGGGGAACACTGAAGCTTTCTTT. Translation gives CASSWSREGNTEAFF.

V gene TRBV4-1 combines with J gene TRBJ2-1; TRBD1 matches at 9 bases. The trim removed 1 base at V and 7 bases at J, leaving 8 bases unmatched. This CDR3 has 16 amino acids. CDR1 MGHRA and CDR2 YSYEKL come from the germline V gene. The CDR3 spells CASSQGVQGAWNEQFF. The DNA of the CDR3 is TGCGCCAGCAGCCAAGGGGTACAGGGGGCGTGGAATGAGCAGTTCTTC.

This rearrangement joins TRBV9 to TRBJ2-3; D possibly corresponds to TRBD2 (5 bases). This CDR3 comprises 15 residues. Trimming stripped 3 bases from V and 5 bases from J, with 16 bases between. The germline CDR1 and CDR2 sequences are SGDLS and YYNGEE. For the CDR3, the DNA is TGTGCCAGCAGCGATAGTGGGAGTTGGGGAGATACGCAGTATTTT. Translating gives CASSDSGSWGDTQYF. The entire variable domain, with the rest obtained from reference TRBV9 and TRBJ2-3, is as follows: DSGVTQTPKHLITATGQRVTLRCSPRSGDLSVYWYQQSLDQGLQFLIQYYNGEERAKGNILERFSAQQFPDLHSELNLSSLELGDSALYFCASSDSGSWGDTQYFGPGTRLTVL.

The CDR3 sequence is CSVGGQNNYGYTF. CDR3 in DNA: TGCAGCGTGGGGGGACAGAATAACTATGGCTACACCTTC. The chain employs TRBV29-1 and TRBJ1-2, with 7 bases lining up with TRBD1. After removal of 6 bases from V and 1 base from J, the junction contained 5 bases not matched to a gene. This CDR3 has 13 residues. Germline CDR1 reads SQVTM; CDR2 reads ANQGSEA.

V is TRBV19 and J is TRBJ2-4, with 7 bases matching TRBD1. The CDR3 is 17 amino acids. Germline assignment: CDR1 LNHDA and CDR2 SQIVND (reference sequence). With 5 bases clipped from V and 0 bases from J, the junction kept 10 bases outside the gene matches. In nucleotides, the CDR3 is TGTGCCAGTAGTTTAACAGGGGCCCGCGAAGCCAAAAACATTCAGTACTTC. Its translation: CASSLTGAREAKNIQYF.

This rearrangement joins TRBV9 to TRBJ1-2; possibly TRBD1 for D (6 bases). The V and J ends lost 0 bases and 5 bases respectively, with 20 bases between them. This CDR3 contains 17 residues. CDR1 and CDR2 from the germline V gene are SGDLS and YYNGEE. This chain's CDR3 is CASSVGTVNEERYGYTF. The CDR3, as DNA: TGTGCCAGCAGCGTAGGGACAGTAAACGAGGAAAGATATGGCTACACCTTC.

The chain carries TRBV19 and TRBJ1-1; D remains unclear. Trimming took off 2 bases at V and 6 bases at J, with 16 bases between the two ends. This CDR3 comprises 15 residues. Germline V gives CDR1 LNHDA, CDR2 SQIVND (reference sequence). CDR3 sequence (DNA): TGTGCCAGTAGTATAATTCCGGAGGGTAGGGCTGAAGCTTTCTTT. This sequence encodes CASSIIPEGRAEAFF.

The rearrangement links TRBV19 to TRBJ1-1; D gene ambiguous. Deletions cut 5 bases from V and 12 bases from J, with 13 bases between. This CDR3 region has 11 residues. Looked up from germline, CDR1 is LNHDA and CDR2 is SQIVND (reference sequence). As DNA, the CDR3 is TGTGCCAGTAGTCGTCCCCCCGCGACTTTCTTT. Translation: CASSRPPATFF.

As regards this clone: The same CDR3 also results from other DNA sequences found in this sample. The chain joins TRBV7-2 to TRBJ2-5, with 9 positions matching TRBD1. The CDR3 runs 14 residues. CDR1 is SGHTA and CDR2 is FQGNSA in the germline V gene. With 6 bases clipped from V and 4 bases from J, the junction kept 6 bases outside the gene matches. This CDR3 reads CASSWGQGLETQYF. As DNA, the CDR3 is TGTGCCAGCAGTTGGGGACAGGGTCTAGAGACCCAGTACTTC.

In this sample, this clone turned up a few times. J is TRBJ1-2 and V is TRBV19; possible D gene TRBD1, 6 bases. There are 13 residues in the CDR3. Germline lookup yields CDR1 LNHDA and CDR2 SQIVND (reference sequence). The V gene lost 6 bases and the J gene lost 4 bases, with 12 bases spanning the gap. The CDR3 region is CASRQGHIYGYTF. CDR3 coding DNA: TGTGCCAGTAGGCAGGGACACATCTATGGCTACACCTTC. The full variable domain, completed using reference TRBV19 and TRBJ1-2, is DGGITQSPKYLFRKEGQNVTLSCEQNLNHDAMYWYRQDPGQGLRLIYYSQIVNDFQKGDIAEGYSVSREKKESFPLTVTSAQKNPTAFYLCASRQGHIYGYTFGSGTRLTVV.

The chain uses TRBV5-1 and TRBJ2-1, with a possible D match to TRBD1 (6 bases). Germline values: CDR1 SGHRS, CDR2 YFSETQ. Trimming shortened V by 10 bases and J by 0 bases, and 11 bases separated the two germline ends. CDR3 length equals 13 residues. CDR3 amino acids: CAAKDSSYNEQFF. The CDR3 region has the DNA TGCGCCGCCAAGGACAGCTCCTACAATGAGCAGTTCTTC.